This T cell receptor beta chain was sequenced in a study of T cell changes during pregnancy in multiple sclerosis (dated by TCRdb to about 2019). Describing the broader study: The study looked at changes in the T cell repertoire across pregnancy in women with multiple sclerosis.

The CDR3 holds 14 amino acids from the cysteine to the phenylalanine. The kept DNA is CDR3 alone, 42 bases in frame from the first base. The germline V gene yields MNHEY for CDR1 and SVGAGI for CDR2. Cut back by 2 bases and 0 bases, the V and J ends lie 6 bases apart. To prepare the library, the immunoSEQ multiplex PCR assay was applied. In TCRdb, the immuneACCESS table is reduced to in-frame sequences with V and J assigned. These tables do not hold every clone; where another copy was compared, an unresolved V gene accounts for under half, and the others remain unexplained. This sample gives 29,000 or so clones in total; around 89% of them show up just once. Together, the top ten hold more than 6.5% of the sample. In the case of this clone: It has no known antigen specificity. Per-base quality was not reported, and no clone a single base away is much larger than it.

Specimen: CD8+ T cells from peripheral blood mononuclear cells, collected after pregnancy. The clonotype originates from a female donor with multiple sclerosis, enrolled in a pregnancy study. The sequence links TRBV6-5 to TRBJ2-3; no D gene can be assigned with confidence. The CDR3 region: CASSYETSTDTQYF. Read as DNA, the sequence is TGTGCCAGCAGTTACGAGACTAGCACAGATACGCAGTATTTT.